This record covers a single TCR beta chain. 13 Jbeta primers and 60 Vbeta primers were used for the PCR. TCRdb's table, derived via immunoSEQ multiplex PCR, lists solely in-frame clones and lacks some. The sample yields under 110,000 clones, 82% seen once. The data belong to a study of cytomegalovirus exposure and HLA in healthy donors. Germline CDR1 reads SGHRS; CDR2 reads YFSETQ. This CDR3 contains 15 residues. V shed 2 bases and J shed 3 bases, with 11 bases lying between them. Sequencing input: PBMCs. The chain links TRBV5-1 to TRBJ2-2, with D possibly being TRBD1 (7 bases). The receptor was derived from a man in his fifties or sixties in good health and CMV-seronegative. CDR3 bases: TGCGCCAGCAGCTTATCAGGGGGGTACACCGGGGAGCTGTTTTTT. This sequence encodes CASSLSGGYTGELFF.